This TCR beta chain is drawn from a study of shared clonotypes between healthy human individuals. Across the whole study: A few men and a couple of women, aged 18 to 49, were donors.

V shed 4 bases and J shed 6 bases, with 11 bases lying between them. This CDR3 has 12 residues. Germline V gene data show CDR1 as SGHNT and CDR2 as YYREEE (reference sequence). This clone has a single count. With ten immunoSEQ deep assay plates, unsorted PBMC DNA underwent sequencing. Here immunoSEQ multiplex PCR was the method, and the copy in TCRdb shows in-frame clones only, minus some. The top ten clones hold approximately 13% of a sample with about 480,000 clones, 75% to 85% of them seen once. This chain links TRBV5-4 with TRBJ2-7, with D unresolved. This sequence originates from a woman aged 40 to 50 in good health. Some clones in this sample may be carry-over from other donors' samples. The sample comprised PBMCs. CDR3 bases: TGTGCCAGCAGCGCCCGATCGGGCGAGCAGTACTTC. As protein: CASSARSGEQYF.